These T cell receptor beta chains were read from a single sample in a study of spatial heterogeneity in lung cancer. TCRdb reprocessed the 5' RACE reads with MiXCR, giving one entry per CDR3 protein. The sample gives some 10,000 distinct CDR3 sequences, roughly 13% of which show up once; 35% to 45% is in the top ten. The sample here was lung tumor tissue, taken at surgery. These receptors were taken from a male donor with early-stage non-small cell lung cancer. Both conserved end residues are part of each CDR3. D genes are given only for firm matches. Clone size appears in some rows only: once, few, many, or a class for an expanded clone.

v_gene	abundance	j_gene	d_gene	CDR3nt	CDR3aa
TRBV28	few	TRBJ1-5	NA	TGTGCCAGCGGGGGTCAGCCCCAGCATTTT	CASGGQPQHF
TRBV29-1	many	TRBJ1-1	TRBD1	TGCAGCGTTGAGCGGGGACAGACGAACACTGAAGCTTTCTTT	CSVERGQTNTEAFF
TRBV28	NA	TRBJ1-2	NA	TGTGCCAGCAGTTTACGGCCGTTATATGGCTACACCTTC	CASSLRPLYGYTF
TRBV15	NA	TRBJ2-3	TRBD2	TGTGCCACCAGCAGAATTAGCGGGGGGGCCTCAGATACGCAGTATTTT	CATSRISGGASDTQYF
TRBV28	NA	TRBJ2-3	TRBD2	TGTGCCAGCAGGTGGAGCGGGGAAAGCACAGATACGCAGTATTTT	CASRWSGESTDTQYF
TRBV9	many	TRBJ1-2	TRBD1	TGTGCCAGCAGCGTTGGACAGGGGGCGAACTATGGCTACACCTTC	CASSVGQGANYGYTF
TRBV27	many	TRBJ2-7	NA	TGTGCCAGCAGTTTAGGGCCTCCAAGCGAGGCCTACGAGCAGTACTTC	CASSLGPPSEAYEQYF
TRBV5-4	few	TRBJ2-5	TRBD1	TGTGCCAGCAGCTCGGCCAGGGGGACGGAGACCCAGTACTTC	CASSSARGTETQYF
TRBV9	NA	TRBJ2-7	TRBD2	TGTGCCAGCAGCGTAGGCGGGGGGGCGAACTACGAGCAGTACTTC	CASSVGGGANYEQYF
TRBV28	medium-sized	TRBJ2-7	NA	TGTGCCAGCAGTTCCATAGGGACCACTCCAGACGAGCAGTACTTC	CASSSIGTTPDEQYF
TRBV5-1	few	TRBJ2-5	TRBD2	TGCGCCAGCAGCTTGGTGGTAGCGGGGGGCACCCAAGAGACCCAGTACTTC	CASSLVVAGGTQETQYF
TRBV6-2/TRBV6-3	few	TRBJ2-7	NA	TGTGCCAGCAGTGTCCGACAGAACCTTTTCTACGAGCAGTACTTC	CASSVRQNLFYEQYF
TRBV4-2	few	TRBJ2-3	TRBD2	TGTGCCAGCAGCCAAGAGTTCCAAGCGGGGACAGATACGCAGTATTTT	CASSQEFQAGTDTQYF
TRBV7-8	many	TRBJ2-5	NA	TGTGCCAGCAGCTTAAGCCCGCACTACGAGACCCAGTACTTC	CASSLSPHYETQYF
TRBV7-9	many	TRBJ2-5	NA	TGTGCCAGCAGCTTCAGCTGGACCTTTTGGGAGACCCAGTACTTC	CASSFSWTFWETQYF
TRBV6-5	NA	TRBJ2-7	TRBD2	TGTGTCAGCAGTTACGTCACCGCCGCGGGAGAGGAGCAGTACTTC	CVSSYVTAAGEEQYF
TRBV21-1	NA	TRBJ1-3	NA	TGTGCCAGCAGCAAAGGGGACTCTGGAAACACCATATATTTT	CASSKGDSGNTIYF
TRBV3-1	NA	TRBJ2-1	TRBD1	TGTGCCAGCAGCAGGGGACAGAGCTCCTACAATGAGCAGTTCTTC	CASSRGQSSYNEQFF
TRBV5-4	NA	TRBJ2-3	NA	TGTGCCAGCAGCTCCTACTTTACGGGTGCGCAGTATTTT	CASSSYFTGAQYF
TRBV6-1	few	TRBJ2-1	NA	TGTGCCAGCAGTGAAGGGGGCTCCCTGGGTTTCGGTGAGCAGTTCTTC	CASSEGGSLGFGEQFF
TRBV15	few	TRBJ1-5	NA	TGTGCCACCAGCAAGCGTGGCGGGGGATATGATCAGCCCCAGCATTTT	CATSKRGGGYDQPQHF
TRBV7-2	many	TRBJ1-4	NA	TGTGCCAGCAGCCCATTCCGGGGCCGTAATGAAAAACTGTTTTTT	CASSPFRGRNEKLFF
TRBV12-3/TRBV12-4	few	TRBJ2-1	NA	TGTGCCAGCAGTTTAGGGCGCAATGAGCAGTTCTTC	CASSLGRNEQFF
TRBV3-1	NA	TRBJ1-1	NA	TGTGCCAGCAGATCCGAGGGGGACACTGAAGCTTTCTTT	CASRSEGDTEAFF
TRBV7-2	NA	TRBJ1-2	NA	TGTGCCAGCAGCTTACGGGACGAAGGAGGCTACACCTTC	CASSLRDEGGYTF
TRBV2	many	TRBJ1-4	NA	TGTGCCAGCAGTGAATCCACGGCTAATGAAAAACTGTTTTTT	CASSESTANEKLFF
TRBV11-3	NA	TRBJ1-3	NA	TGTGCCAGCAGCTTAGATGGCAACTCTGGAAACACCATATATTTT	CASSLDGNSGNTIYF
TRBV6-6	many	TRBJ2-1	TRBD2	TGTGCCAGCAGTGACATAGCGGGGGGCGACAATGAGCAGTTCTTC	CASSDIAGGDNEQFF
TRBV7-7	few	TRBJ2-5	NA	TGTGCCAGCAGCCCTGACCCCCAAGAGACCCAGTACTTC	CASSPDPQETQYF
TRBV20-1	many	TRBJ1-1	TRBD1	TGCAGTGCTACCTGGACAGGGGCGGGGAACACTGAAGCTTTCTTT	CSATWTGAGNTEAFF
TRBV5-6	few	TRBJ2-7	NA	TGTGCCAGCAGCTTGGAAGGAAAACTACGAGGTCAGTACTTC	CASSLEGKLRGQYF
TRBV5-6	NA	TRBJ2-3	NA	TGTGCCAGCAGCTCTGGGAGGATAGATACGCAGTATTTT	CASSSGRIDTQYF
TRBV4-3	NA	TRBJ2-2	NA	TGCGCCAGCAGCCAAGTGGCGGCCCAATTTACAGGGTCCGGGGAGCTGTTTTTT	CASSQVAAQFTGSGELFF
TRBV11-2	many	TRBJ1-1	NA	TGTGCCAGCAGCTTAGAGTTGTTCAGGGCAGCTTTCTTT	CASSLELFRAAFF
TRBV20-1	NA	TRBJ1-5	NA	TGCAGTGCTGGAGGGGGAAATCAGTCCCAGCATTTT	CSAGGGNQSQHF
TRBV4-1	NA	TRBJ2-5	TRBD1	TGCGCCAGCAGCCGAGACACCGGGACAGGGGAGACCCAGTACTTC	CASSRDTGTGETQYF
TRBV15	many	TRBJ2-3	TRBD2	TGTGCCACCAGCAGGGGCATGGGACTAGCGGAAGATACGCAGTATTTT	CATSRGMGLAEDTQYF
TRBV20-1	many	TRBJ2-7	NA	TGCAGTGCTAGCCAAGGGTACGAGCAGTACTTC	CSASQGYEQYF
TRBV5-6	many	TRBJ2-7	TRBD1	TGTGCCAGCAGCCCCGTCTGGGACAGGCTCGAGCAGTACTTC	CASSPVWDRLEQYF
TRBV4-2	many	TRBJ2-5	NA	TGTGCCAGCAGCCCGCAGGCAGGGGAGGGGGAGACCCAGTACTTC	CASSPQAGEGETQYF
TRBV20-1	NA	TRBJ2-1	TRBD2	TGCAGTGCTAGTCAGGGCGCGGGGGATGAGCAGTTCTTC	CSASQGAGDEQFF
TRBV7-9	few	TRBJ2-1	TRBD2	TGTGCCAGCAGCGTTAGCGGGGGTTACAATGAGCAGTTCTTC	CASSVSGGYNEQFF
TRBV9	NA	TRBJ2-2	NA	TGTGCCAGCAGCGGTGACGGGGCGAACACCGGGGAGCTGTTTTTT	CASSGDGANTGELFF
TRBV10-3	medium-sized	TRBJ1-6	TRBD1	TGTGCCACAATGGACAGGGGTTCACCCCTCCACTTT	CATMDRGSPLHF
TRBV20-1	many	TRBJ1-5	NA	TGCAGTGCTAGAGATCCACTTCAGCCCCAGCATTTT	CSARDPLQPQHF